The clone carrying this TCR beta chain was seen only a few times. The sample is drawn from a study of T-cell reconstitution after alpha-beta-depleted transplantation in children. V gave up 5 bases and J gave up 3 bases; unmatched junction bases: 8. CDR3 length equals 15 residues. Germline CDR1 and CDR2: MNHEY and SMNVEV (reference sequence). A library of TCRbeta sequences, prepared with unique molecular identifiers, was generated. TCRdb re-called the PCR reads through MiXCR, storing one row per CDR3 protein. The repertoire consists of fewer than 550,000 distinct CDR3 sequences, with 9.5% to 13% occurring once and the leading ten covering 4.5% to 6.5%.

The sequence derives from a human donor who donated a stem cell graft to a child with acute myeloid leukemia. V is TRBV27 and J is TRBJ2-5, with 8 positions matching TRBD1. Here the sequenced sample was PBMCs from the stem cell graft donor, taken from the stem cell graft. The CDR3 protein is CASSDPTGAEETQYF. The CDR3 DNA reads TGTGCCAGCAGTGACCCGACAGGGGCGGAAGAGACCCAGTACTTC.